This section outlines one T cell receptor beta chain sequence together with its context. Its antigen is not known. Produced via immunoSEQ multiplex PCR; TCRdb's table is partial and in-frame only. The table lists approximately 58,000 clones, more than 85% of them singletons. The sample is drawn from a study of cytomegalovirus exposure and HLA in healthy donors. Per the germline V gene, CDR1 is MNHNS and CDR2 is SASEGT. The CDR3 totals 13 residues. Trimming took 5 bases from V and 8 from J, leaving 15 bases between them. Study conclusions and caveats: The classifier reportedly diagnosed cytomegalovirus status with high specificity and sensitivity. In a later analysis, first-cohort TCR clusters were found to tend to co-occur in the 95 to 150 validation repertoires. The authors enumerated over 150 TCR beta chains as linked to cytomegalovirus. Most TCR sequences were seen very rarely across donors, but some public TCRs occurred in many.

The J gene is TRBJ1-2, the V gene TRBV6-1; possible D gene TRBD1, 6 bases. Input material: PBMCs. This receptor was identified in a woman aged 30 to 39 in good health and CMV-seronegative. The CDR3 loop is CASSPLGAEGYTF. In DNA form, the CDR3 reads TGTGCCAGCAGTCCCCTGGGGGCGGAGGGCTACACCTTC.